The present T cell receptor (beta chain) was sequenced within a study of T-cell reconstitution after alpha-beta-depleted transplantation in children. The CDR3 is 12 amino acids. The germline gives CDR1 MNHEY, CDR2 SVGAGI. V was clipped by 7 bases and J by 2 bases; unmatched bases: 2. The library targeted TCRbeta and was prepared with unique molecular identifiers. TCRdb re-called the PCR reads through MiXCR, storing one row per CDR3 protein. Of roughly 300,000 distinct CDR3 sequences in the sample, 9.9% were seen once. There are many counts of this clonotype. The sample was PBMCs from the stem cell graft donor, taken from the stem cell graft. The J gene is TRBJ2-7, the V gene TRBV6-5; TRBD2 agrees at 7 bases. The sequence came from a human donor who donated a stem cell graft to a child with SCID. CDR3 bases: TGTGCCAGCATGGGGGGGGCCTACGAGCAGTACTTC. This encodes CASMGGAYEQYF.